The clone carrying this TCR beta chain was detected a few times. This specimen comes from a study of cytomegalovirus exposure and HLA in healthy donors. The PCR contained 60 Vbeta and 13 Jbeta primers. Sequencing used immunoSEQ multiplex PCR; TCRdb keeps in-frame clones, though not all of them. The table lists some 140,000 clones, roughly three quarters of them singletons. The receptor comes from a woman aged 35 to 49 in good health and CMV-seronegative. The source material was PBMCs.

The DNA for the CDR3 is TGTGCCAGCAGCACCCCAGGGGGCCGTGAAGCTTTCTTT. Protein sequence: CASSTPGGREAFF. The chain recombines TRBV7-6 with TRBJ1-1; TRBD1 matches 8 bases. V trimming: 5 bases; J trimming: 7 bases; junction bases outside the gene matches: 6. This CDR3 region has 13 residues. The germline V gene has CDR1 SGHVS and CDR2 FNYEAQ.